The rows below give T cell receptor beta chains drawn from one sample of a study of a mutant IDH1 vaccine in newly diagnosed glioma. TCRdb's copy holds only in-frame clones and misses some; the assay was immunoSEQ multiplex PCR. The table records just over 80,000 clones, almost 85% of them present only once. These receptors have no identified antigens. Sequenced here: PBMCs, sampled from a glioma patient whose treatment included an IDH1 peptide vaccine. The receptors were gathered from a man in his thirties or forties with glioma. Some clones in this sample may be carry-over from other donors' samples. Both conserved end residues are part of each CDR3. D genes are given only for firm matches. Only some rows state a clone size, as once, few, many or a class for expanded clones.

v_gene	d_gene	abundance	j_gene	CDR3nt	CDR3aa
TRBV7-3	-	-	TRBJ2-1	TGTGCCAGCAGCCCCTTGGGACCCTACAATGAGCAGTTCTTC	CASSPLGPYNEQFF
TRBV28	-	-	TRBJ2-6	TGTGCCAGCAGTCCCCTGACGGGGCGAGGTTCTGGGGCCAACGTCCTGACTTTC	CASSPLTGRGSGANVLTF
TRBV5-1	-	-	TRBJ2-1	TGCGCCAGCAGCTTGGAACAGGGCTACAATGAGCAGTTCTTC	CASSLEQGYNEQFF
TRBV2	-	-	TRBJ2-3	TGTGCCAGCAGTGAAGCGCTTCGGGGCAGGGACATCACAGATACGCAGTATTTT	CASSEALRGRDITDTQYF
TRBV11-2	-	-	TRBJ1-2	TGTGCCAGCAGCTTAGGGGAATCCTATGGCTACACCTTC	CASSLGESYGYTF
TRBV19	-	-	TRBJ1-1	TGTGCCAGTAGTATCGGCGGATTGAGGAACACTGAAGCTTTCTTT	CASSIGGLRNTEAFF
TRBV2	TRBD1	-	TRBJ2-2	TGTGCCAGCGGGGGGACAGGGAGGACCGGGGAGCTGTTTTTT	CASGGTGRTGELFF
TRBV18	-	-	TRBJ1-2	TGTGCCAGCTCACCAAAGGGGGAGCCTTCGAATGGCTACACCTTC	CASSPKGEPSNGYTF
TRBV11-2	TRBD1	-	TRBJ2-7	TGTGCCAGCAGCCCGACAGGGGGTGAGCAGTACTTC	CASSPTGGEQYF
TRBV27	-	-	TRBJ2-1	TGTGCCAGCAGTTTATCACACTATCAGTTCTTC	CASSLSHYQFF
TRBV7-9	-	-	TRBJ1-4	TGTGCCAGCAGCCCGACAGGCGGAAATGAAAAACTGTTTTTT	CASSPTGGNEKLFF
TRBV27	TRBD1	-	TRBJ2-7	TGTGCCAGCAGTTACCTCGGGACAGCCTCCTACGAGCAGTACTTC	CASSYLGTASYEQYF
TRBV28	-	-	TRBJ2-6	TGTGCCAGCACCAGGGGATGGAGACTCACACCATTACCTCCCTCTGGGGCCAACGTCCTGACTTTC	CASTRGWRLTPLPPSGANVLTF
TRBV28	TRBD2	-	TRBJ2-7	TGTGCCAGTCGACCTAGCGGGTCCGCCTACGAGCAGTACTTC	CASRPSGSAYEQYF
TRBV7-3	-	-	TRBJ1-1	TGTGCCAGCAGCCCGGAAGGTCAGGGCAGCACTGAAGCTTTCTTT	CASSPEGQGSTEAFF
TRBV6-6	-	-	TRBJ2-3	TGTGCAAGCCCCAAGGACCCAACGCGAAGCACAGATACGCAGTATTTT	CASPKDPTRSTDTQYF
TRBV7-8	-	-	TRBJ1-2	TGTGCCAGCAGCTCCGCCGCAGGCGGAGGCTATGGCTACACCTTC	CASSSAAGGGYGYTF
TRBV7-8	-	-	TRBJ1-1	TGTGCCAGCAGCTTAAAAATCCCGGGGACTGAAGCTTTCTTT	CASSLKIPGTEAFF
TRBV30	TRBD2	-	TRBJ2-5	TGTGCCTGGAGTGTAGGTCTAGCGGGAGTCAGAGAGACCCAGTACTTC	CAWSVGLAGVRETQYF
TRBV19	-	once	TRBJ1-1	TGTGCCAGTAGCACAAGGGATATGAACACTGAAGCTTTCTTT	CASSTRDMNTEAFF
TRBV5-1	-	-	TRBJ2-5	TGCGCCAGCAGCCGCGGAGAAACGTCAGAGACCCAGTACTTC	CASSRGETSETQYF
TRBV7-2	-	-	TRBJ2-7	TGTGCCAGCAGCTTAGCCAAATTCTACGAGCAGTACTTC	CASSLAKFYEQYF
TRBV15	TRBD2	few	TRBJ2-3	TGTGCCACCAGCAGTACTCCACGCGGGGGGGATACGCAGTATTTT	CATSSTPRGGDTQYF
TRBV5-6	-	-	TRBJ2-7	TGTGCCAGCAGCTTATTCGGCAGGGGAACCGAGCAGTACTTC	CASSLFGRGTEQYF
TRBV6-1	-	-	TRBJ1-1	TGTGCCAGCAGCCAAAGACAGCGGGGGAGCACTGAAGCTTTCTTT	CASSQRQRGSTEAFF
TRBV18	TRBD2	-	TRBJ2-7	TGTGCCAGCTCACCACCTGGGCTAGCGGGCTACGAGCAGTACTTC	CASSPPGLAGYEQYF
TRBV5-6	-	-	TRBJ1-2	TGTGCCAGCAGCTTTCCCGGGGGCAACTATGGCTACACCTTC	CASSFPGGNYGYTF
TRBV11-1	-	-	TRBJ2-3	TGTGCCAGCAGCTCTGGACAGGGAGGGACAGATACGCAGTATTTT	CASSSGQGGTDTQYF
TRBV9	TRBD1	once	TRBJ1-2	TGTGCCAGCAGCGCAAGACAGGGTCTGGGCTATGGCTACACCTTC	CASSARQGLGYGYTF
TRBV7-3	-	-	TRBJ2-7	TGTGCCAGCAGCTCCGGGGTGGGACCCTCCTACGAGCAGTACTTC	CASSSGVGPSYEQYF
TRBV1	-	-	TRBJ1-5	TGCACCAGCAGCCAAGACGGACCTGACAGGGGCTGTCAGCCCCAGCATTTT	CTSSQDGPDRGCQPQHF